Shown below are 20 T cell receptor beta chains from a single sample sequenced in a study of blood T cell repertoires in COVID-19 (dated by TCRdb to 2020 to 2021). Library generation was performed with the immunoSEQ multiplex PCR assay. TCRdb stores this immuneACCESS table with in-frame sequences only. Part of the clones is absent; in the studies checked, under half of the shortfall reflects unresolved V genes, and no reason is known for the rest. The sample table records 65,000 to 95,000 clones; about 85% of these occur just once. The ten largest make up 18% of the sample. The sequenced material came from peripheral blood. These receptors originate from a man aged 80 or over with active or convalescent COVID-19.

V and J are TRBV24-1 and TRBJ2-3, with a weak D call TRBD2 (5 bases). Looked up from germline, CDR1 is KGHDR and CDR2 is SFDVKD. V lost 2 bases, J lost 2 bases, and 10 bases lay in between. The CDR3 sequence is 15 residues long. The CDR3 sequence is CATSDSRGLTDTQYF. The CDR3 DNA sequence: TGTGCCACCAGTGATTCTCGAGGGCTCACAGATACGCAGTATTTT.

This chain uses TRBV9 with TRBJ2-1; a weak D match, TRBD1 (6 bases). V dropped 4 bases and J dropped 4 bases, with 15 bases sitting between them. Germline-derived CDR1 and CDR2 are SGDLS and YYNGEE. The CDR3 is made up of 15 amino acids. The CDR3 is CASSPRRTEYNEQFF. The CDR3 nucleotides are TGTGCCAGCAGCCCGAGACGGACAGAGTACAATGAGCAGTTCTTC.

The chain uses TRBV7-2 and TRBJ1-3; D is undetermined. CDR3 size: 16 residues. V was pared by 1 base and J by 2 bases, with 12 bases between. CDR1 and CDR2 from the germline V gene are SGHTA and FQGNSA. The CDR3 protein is CASSLDHGGTGNTIYF. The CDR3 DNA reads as TGTGCCAGCAGCTTAGACCATGGAGGGACTGGAAACACCATATATTTT. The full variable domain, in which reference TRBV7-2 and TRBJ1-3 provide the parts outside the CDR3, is GAGVSQSPSNKVTEKGKDVELRCDPISGHTALYWYRQSLGQGLEFLIYFQGNSAPDKSGLPSDRFSAERTGGSVSTLTIQRTQQEDSAVYLCASSLDHGGTGNTIYFGEGSWLTVV.

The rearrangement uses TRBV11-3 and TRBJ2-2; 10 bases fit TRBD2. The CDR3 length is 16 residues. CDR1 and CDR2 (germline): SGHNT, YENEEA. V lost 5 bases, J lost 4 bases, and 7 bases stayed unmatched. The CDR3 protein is CASSTPSGGRTGELFF. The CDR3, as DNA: TGTGCCAGCAGCACCCCTAGCGGGGGCCGCACCGGGGAGCTGTTTTTT.

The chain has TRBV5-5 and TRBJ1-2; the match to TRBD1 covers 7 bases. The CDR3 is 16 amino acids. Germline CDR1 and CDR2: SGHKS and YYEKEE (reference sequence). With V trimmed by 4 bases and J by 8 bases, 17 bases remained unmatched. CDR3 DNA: TGTGCCAGCAGCCCGGACAGGAGCCCCCGAGGGGGAGGCTACACCTTC. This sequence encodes CASSPDRSPRGGGYTF.

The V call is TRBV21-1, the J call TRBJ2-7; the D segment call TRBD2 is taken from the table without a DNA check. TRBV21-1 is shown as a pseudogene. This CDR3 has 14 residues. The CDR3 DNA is TGTGCCAGCAGCGTTCGAACGGAGGTTTACGAGCAGTACGTC. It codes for CASSVRTEVYEQYV.

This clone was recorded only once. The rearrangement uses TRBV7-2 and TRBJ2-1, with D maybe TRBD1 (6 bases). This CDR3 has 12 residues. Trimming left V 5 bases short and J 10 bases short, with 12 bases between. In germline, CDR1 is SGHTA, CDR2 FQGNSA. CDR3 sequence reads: CASSTTGLEQFF. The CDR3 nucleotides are TGTGCCAGCAGCACCACAGGGTTAGAGCAGTTCTTC. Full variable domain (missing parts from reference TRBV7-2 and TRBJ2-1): GAGVSQSPSNKVTEKGKDVELRCDPISGHTALYWYRQSLGQGLEFLIYFQGNSAPDKSGLPSDRFSAERTGGSVSTLTIQRTQQEDSAVYLCASSTTGLEQFFGPGTRLTVL.

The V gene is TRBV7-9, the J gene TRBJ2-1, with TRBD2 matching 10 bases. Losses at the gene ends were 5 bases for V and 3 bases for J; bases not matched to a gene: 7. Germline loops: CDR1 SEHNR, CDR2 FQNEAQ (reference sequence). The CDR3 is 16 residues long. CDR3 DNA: TGTGCCAGCAGCCAGAGGGGGACTAGCGACTACAATGAGCAGTTCTTC. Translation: CASSQRGTSDYNEQFF.

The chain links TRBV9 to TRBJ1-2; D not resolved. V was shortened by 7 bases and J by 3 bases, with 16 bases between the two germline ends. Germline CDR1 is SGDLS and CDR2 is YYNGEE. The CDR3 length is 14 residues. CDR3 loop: CASREGSGHYGYTF. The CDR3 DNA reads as TGTGCCAGCCGGGAGGGCTCGGGTCACTATGGCTACACCTTC. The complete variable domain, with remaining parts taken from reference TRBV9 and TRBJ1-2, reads DSGVTQTPKHLITATGQRVTLRCSPRSGDLSVYWYQQSLDQGLQFLIQYYNGEERAKGNILERFSAQQFPDLHSELNLSSLELGDSALYFCASREGSGHYGYTFGSGTRLTVV.

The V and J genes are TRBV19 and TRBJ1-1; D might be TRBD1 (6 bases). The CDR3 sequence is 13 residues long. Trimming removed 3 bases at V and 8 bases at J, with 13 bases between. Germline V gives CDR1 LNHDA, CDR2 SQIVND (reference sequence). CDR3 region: CASSISGTPEAFF. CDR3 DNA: TGTGCCAGTAGTATCTCCGGGACACCCGAAGCTTTCTTT.

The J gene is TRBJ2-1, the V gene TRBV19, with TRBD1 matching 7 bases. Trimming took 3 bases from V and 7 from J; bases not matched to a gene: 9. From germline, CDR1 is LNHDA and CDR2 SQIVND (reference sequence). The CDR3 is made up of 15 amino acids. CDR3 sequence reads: CASSIGHQGVNEQFF. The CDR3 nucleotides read TGTGCCAGTAGTATCGGTCACCAGGGGGTAAATGAGCAGTTCTTC.

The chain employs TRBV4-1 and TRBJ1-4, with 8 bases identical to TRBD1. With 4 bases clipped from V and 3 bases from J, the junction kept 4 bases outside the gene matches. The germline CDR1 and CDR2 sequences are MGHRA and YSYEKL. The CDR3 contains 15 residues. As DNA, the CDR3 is TGCGCCAGCAGCCTGCAGGGGGCACCTAATGAAAAACTGTTTTTT. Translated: CASSLQGAPNEKLFF.

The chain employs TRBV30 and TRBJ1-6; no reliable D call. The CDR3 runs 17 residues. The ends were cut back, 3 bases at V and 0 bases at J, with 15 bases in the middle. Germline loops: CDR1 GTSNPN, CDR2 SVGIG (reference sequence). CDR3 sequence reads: CAWSDYHGSSYNSPLHF. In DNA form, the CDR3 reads TGTGCCTGGAGCGATTACCATGGGAGCTCCTATAATTCACCCCTCCACTTT.

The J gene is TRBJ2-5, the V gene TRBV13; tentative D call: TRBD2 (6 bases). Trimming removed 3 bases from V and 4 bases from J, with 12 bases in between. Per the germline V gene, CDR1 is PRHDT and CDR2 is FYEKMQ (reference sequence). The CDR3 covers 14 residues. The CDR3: CASSFRGGRETQYF. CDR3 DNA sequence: TGTGCCAGCAGCTTCCGGGGAGGAAGAGAGACCCAGTACTTC.

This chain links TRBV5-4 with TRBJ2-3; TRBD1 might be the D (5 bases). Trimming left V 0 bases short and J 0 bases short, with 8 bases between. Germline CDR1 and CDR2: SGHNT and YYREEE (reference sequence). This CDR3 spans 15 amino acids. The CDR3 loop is CASSLDAGSTDTQYF. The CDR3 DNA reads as TGTGCCAGCAGCTTGGACGCAGGGAGCACAGATACGCAGTATTTT.

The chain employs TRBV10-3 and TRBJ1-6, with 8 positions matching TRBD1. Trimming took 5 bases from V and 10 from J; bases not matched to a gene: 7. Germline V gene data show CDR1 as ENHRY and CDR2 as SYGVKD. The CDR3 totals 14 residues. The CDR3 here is CAISTNDRGSPLHF. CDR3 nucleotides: TGTGCCATCAGTACGAACGACAGGGGATCACCCCTCCACTTT.

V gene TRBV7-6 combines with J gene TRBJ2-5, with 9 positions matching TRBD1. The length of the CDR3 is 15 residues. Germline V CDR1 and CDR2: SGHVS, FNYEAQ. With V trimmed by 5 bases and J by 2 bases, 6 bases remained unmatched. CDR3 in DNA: TGTGCCAGCAGCCCGGGACAGGGAAGGCAAGAGACCCAGTACTTC. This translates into CASSPGQGRQETQYF.

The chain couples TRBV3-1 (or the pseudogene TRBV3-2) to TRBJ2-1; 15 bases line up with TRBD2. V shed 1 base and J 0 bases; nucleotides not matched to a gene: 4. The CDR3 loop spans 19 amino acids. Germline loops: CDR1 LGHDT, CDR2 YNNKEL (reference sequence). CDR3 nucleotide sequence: TGTGCCAGCAGCCAAGCCGGGACTAGCGGGGGGAGCTCCTACAATGAGCAGTTCTTC. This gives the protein CASSQAGTSGGSSYNEQFF.

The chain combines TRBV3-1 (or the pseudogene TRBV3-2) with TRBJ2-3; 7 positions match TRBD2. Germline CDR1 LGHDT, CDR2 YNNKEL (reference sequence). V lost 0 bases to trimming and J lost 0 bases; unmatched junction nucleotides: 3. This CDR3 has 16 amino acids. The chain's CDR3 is CASSQELALSTDTQYF. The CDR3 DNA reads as TGTGCCAGCAGCCAAGAACTAGCGCTAAGCACAGATACGCAGTATTTT.

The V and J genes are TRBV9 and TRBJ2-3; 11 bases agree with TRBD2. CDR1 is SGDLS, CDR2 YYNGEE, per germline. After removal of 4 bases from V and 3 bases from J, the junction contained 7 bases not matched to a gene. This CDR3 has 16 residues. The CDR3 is CASSTLTSGGTDTQYF. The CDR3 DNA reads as TGTGCCAGCAGCACCCTAACTAGCGGGGGTACAGATACGCAGTATTTT. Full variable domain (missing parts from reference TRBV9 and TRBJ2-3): DSGVTQTPKHLITATGQRVTLRCSPRSGDLSVYWYQQSLDQGLQFLIQYYNGEERAKGNILERFSAQQFPDLHSELNLSSLELGDSALYFCASSTLTSGGTDTQYFGPGTRLTVL.